These 18 T cell receptor beta chains were all obtained from the same sample, sequenced in a study of control samples from healthy donors and cancer patients. Repertoires were generated with immunoSEQ multiplex PCR, while TCRdb's copy carries only in-frame clones and drops some. The profile shows about 130,000 clones, more than 90% of them singletons. The sample comprised blood. The receptor source for this set is a man aged 18 to 30 in good health.

The V and J genes are TRBV27 and TRBJ2-7, with D hard to call. Trimming cost V 7 bases and J 5 bases, with 3 bases left between them. The CDR3 extends over 9 amino acids. The germline V gene encodes CDR1 MNHEY and CDR2 SMNVEV (reference sequence). The CDR3 region is CASNNEQYF. CDR3 coding DNA: TGTGCCAGCAATAACGAGCAGTACTTC.

The chain links TRBV6-7 to TRBJ1-4, with 10 positions matching TRBD1. TRBV6-7 counts as an open reading frame of uncertain function. Trimming took 8 bases from V and 5 from J; bases not matched to a gene: 23. The CDR3 spans 20 residues. CDR3 bases: TGTGCCAGCGGGACCGGGGGTGAGGGGACAGGGGCCAACTGCAATGAAAAACTGTTTTTT. Translating gives CASGTGGEGTGANCNEKLFF.

This clone was counted a few times. Mismatch with germline at one junction end may stem from a read error. This chain uses TRBV2 with TRBJ1-2, with D hard to call. The CDR3 has 11 amino acids. Looked up from germline, CDR1 is SNHLY and CDR2 is FYNNEI. The CDR3 is CASSETDEGIF. The DNA for the CDR3 is TGTGCCAGCAGTGAAACGGATGAGGGCATCTTC. Supplemented by reference TRBV2 and TRBJ1-2, the full variable domain reads EPEVTQTPSHQVTQMGQEVILRCVPISNHLYFYWYRQILGQKVEFLVSFYNNEISEKSEIFDDQFSVERPDGSNFTLKIRSTKLEDSAMYFCASSETDEGIFGSGTRLTVV.

This clone came up a few times. V usage is TRBV2 and J usage is TRBJ2-7; D remains ambiguous. Trimming took off 6 bases at V and 1 base at J, with 10 bases between the two ends. The CDR3 totals 13 residues. CDR1 and CDR2 from the germline V gene are SNHLY and FYNNEI. In nucleotides, the CDR3 is TGTGCCAGCAGCCGTATTTTTTCCTACGAGCAGTACTTC. Translation gives CASSRIFSYEQYF. Combining the CDR3 with reference TRBV2 and TRBJ2-7 gives the whole variable domain EPEVTQTPSHQVTQMGQEVILRCVPISNHLYFYWYRQILGQKVEFLVSFYNNEISEKSEIFDDQFSVERPDGSNFTLKIRSTKLEDSAMYFCASSRIFSYEQYFGPGTRLTVT.

The chain has TRBV9 and TRBJ1-2, with TRBD1 identical over 8 bases. V lost 3 bases to trimming and J lost 0 bases; unmatched junction nucleotides: 7. Germline V lookup: CDR1 SGDLS, CDR2 YYNGEE. The CDR3 is 16 residues long. The CDR3 loop reads CASSEGTGSANYGYTF. CDR3 nucleotides: TGTGCCAGCAGCGAGGGGACAGGCTCGGCTAACTATGGCTACACCTTC.

This rearrangement joins TRBV5-1 to TRBJ2-2; possible D gene TRBD1, 5 bases. The V gene's germline CDR1 is SGHRS and CDR2 YFSETQ. The germline V and J ends were trimmed by 5 bases and 4 bases, with 12 bases remaining between them. This CDR3 region has 14 residues. As DNA, the CDR3 is TGCGCCAGCAGTCTGACAGAAATCACCGGGGAGCTGTTTTTT. Amino acids: CASSLTEITGELFF. Full variable domain (remainder filled in from reference TRBV5-1 and TRBJ2-2): KAGVTQTPRYLIKTRGQQVTLSCSPISGHRSVSWYQQTPGQGLQFLFEYFSETQRNKGNFPGRFSGRQFSNSRSEMNVSTLELGDSALYLCASSLTEITGELFFGEGSRLTVL.

The CDR3 region has the DNA TGTGCCAGCAGCGTAGGGACAGCGGAGACCCAGTACTTC. Translated: CASSVGTAETQYF. The chain links TRBV9 to TRBJ2-5; D is perhaps TRBD1 (6 bases). Germline V gene data show CDR1 as SGDLS and CDR2 as YYNGEE. This CDR3 is built from 13 residues. V was shortened by 0 bases and J by 5 bases, with 8 bases between the two germline ends.

The chain employs TRBV7-6 and TRBJ2-1, with 15 bases matching TRBD2. Germline CDR1 and CDR2: SGHVS and FNYEAQ. The CDR3 extends over 18 amino acids. V lost 4 bases and J lost 2; bases outside the gene matches: 6. CDR3 loop: CASSSSGTSGGPYNEQFF. Here the CDR3 DNA reads TGTGCCAGCAGCTCCTCCGGGACTAGCGGGGGGCCCTACAATGAGCAGTTCTTC.

V gene TRBV13 combines with J gene TRBJ1-3, with unresolved D. In germline, CDR1 is PRHDT, CDR2 FYEKMQ (reference sequence). This CDR3 comprises 14 residues. V was clipped by 6 bases and J by 4 bases, with 13 bases between them. The CDR3 sequence: CASSTQRNGNTIYF. Written as DNA, the CDR3 is TGTGCCAGCAGTACACAGAGGAACGGAAACACCATATATTTT.

This clone appeared a single time. This rearrangement joins TRBV6-5 to TRBJ1-5; no reliable D call. Trimming removed 6 bases from V and 0 bases from J, with 6 bases in between. CDR3 length equals 13 residues. The germline gives CDR1 MNHEY, CDR2 SVGAGI. This CDR3 is CASSRNSNQPQHF. CDR3 in DNA: TGTGCCAGCAGCCGCAATAGCAATCAGCCCCAGCATTTT.

This chain links TRBV4-1 with TRBJ2-7, with TRBD2 matching 9 bases. J was trimmed by 4 bases and V by 4 bases; bases with no gene match: 8. Germline-derived CDR1 and CDR2 are MGHRA and YSYEKL. CDR3 size: 15 residues. As DNA, the CDR3 is TGCGCCAGCAGCCGAGTAGCGGGGGTGTGGTACGAGCAGTACTTC. This sequence encodes CASSRVAGVWYEQYF.

The CDR3 DNA follows: TGTGCCAGCAGGGGAAGGGTGGGACCCTACGAGCAGTACTTC. Its translation is CASRGRVGPYEQYF. This sequence joins TRBV27 and TRBJ2-7, with D possibly being TRBD1 or TRBD2 (5 bases each). Germline-derived CDR1 and CDR2 are MNHEY and SMNVEV (reference sequence). This CDR3 contains 14 residues. V was shortened by 6 bases and J by 2 bases, with 14 bases between the two germline ends.

The rearrangement joins TRBV7-5 to TRBJ2-7; TRBD2 is taken as the D call from the table, unchecked against the DNA. TRBV7-5 is a pseudogene segment. The CDR3 covers 14 residues. CDR3 nucleotide sequence: TGTGCCAGAACTGTTAGCGGGGGCTCCTACGAGCAGTACTTC. Its translation is CARTVSGGSYEQYF.

The chain recombines TRBV13 with TRBJ2-5; 10 positions match TRBD2. The V segment lost 6 bases and the J segment 5 bases; nucleotides outside the gene matches: 9. Germline V gives CDR1 PRHDT, CDR2 FYEKMQ (reference sequence). This CDR3 has 15 amino acids. The CDR3 nucleotides read TGTGCCAGCAGAACACAGCGGGGGGGCCTCGAGACCCAGTACTTC. This encodes CASRTQRGGLETQYF. The whole variable domain, remainder taken from reference TRBV13 and TRBJ2-5, is AAGVIQSPRHLIKEKRETATLKCYPIPRHDTVYWYQQGPGQDPQFLISFYEKMQSDKGSIPDRFSAQQFSDYHSELNMSSLELGDSALYFCASRTQRGGLETQYFGPGTRLLVL.

This sequence joins TRBV7-2 and TRBJ1-3; no clear D gene. From germline, CDR1 is SGHTA and CDR2 FQGNSA. This CDR3 is 13 amino acids long. The ends were cut back, 5 bases at V and 4 bases at J, with 9 bases in the middle. The CDR3 loop is CASSQSAGNTIYF. CDR3 bases: TGTGCCAGCAGCCAATCAGCAGGAAACACCATATATTTT.

In this sample, this clone turned up a few times. V usage is TRBV19 and J usage is TRBJ1-4, with D possibly being TRBD1 (5 bases). Trimming took off 5 bases at V and 5 bases at J, with 15 bases between the two ends. There are 15 residues in the CDR3. CDR1 and CDR2 (germline): LNHDA, SQIVND (reference sequence). The CDR3 DNA is TGTGCCAGTAGTGTCCCGGGCAGGGAAAATGAAAAACTGTTTTTT. It is translated as CASSVPGRENEKLFF.

The chain uses TRBV5-6 and TRBJ1-1; D ambiguous. Germline loops: CDR1 SGHDT, CDR2 YYEEEE. V was shortened by 6 bases and J by 5 bases, with 20 bases between the two germline ends. The CDR3 extends over 15 amino acids. CDR3 sequence: CASIKPGGILTEAFF. The CDR3 nucleotides are TGTGCCAGCATAAAACCGGGAGGGATACTGACTGAAGCTTTCTTT.

V is TRBV4-1 and J is TRBJ1-2, with D uncertain. CDR3 size: 15 residues. The germline V gene encodes CDR1 MGHRA and CDR2 YSYEKL. V dropped 4 bases and J dropped 1 base, with 13 bases sitting between them. The CDR3 sequence is CASSLGPLNNYGYTF. CDR3 DNA sequence: TGCGCCAGCAGCCTTGGTCCATTAAATAACTATGGCTACACCTTC.